The 25 T cell receptor beta chains below were found in one sample sequenced in a study of cytomegalovirus exposure and HLA in healthy donors. The PCR employed 60 Vbeta primers together with 13 Jbeta primers. TCRdb keeps only in-frame clones here, not all; method: immunoSEQ multiplex PCR. The table lists about 170,000 clones, roughly 84% of them singletons. The sequencing sample was made of PBMCs. The source of these receptors is a male donor in good health and CMV-seronegative.

The chain combines TRBV27 with TRBJ1-3, with 9 bases fitting TRBD1. Germline V gene sequence: CDR1 MNHEY, CDR2 SMNVEV (reference sequence). The length of the CDR3 is 19 residues. The junction had 17 bases not matched to a gene; V was cut back by 6 bases and J by 2 bases. The CDR3 nucleotides are TGTGCCAGCAGGAAACCCGAGCGGGACAGGGAAAGAACTGGAAACACCATATATTTT. This sequence encodes CASRKPERDRERTGNTIYF.

A few counts support this clone. The rearrangement joins TRBV6-1 to TRBJ2-2, with 10 bases that match TRBD1. CDR1 and CDR2 (germline): MNHNS, SASEGT. V lost 8 bases, J lost 5 bases, and 2 bases stayed unmatched. The length of the CDR3 is 13 residues. In nucleotides, the CDR3 is TGTGCCAGCGGGACAGGGGAAACCGGGGAGCTGTTTTTT. Protein sequence: CASGTGETGELFF.

The rearrangement joins TRBV2 to TRBJ2-5, with D uncertain. The V gene lost 3 bases and the J gene lost 5 bases, with 4 bases spanning the gap. The CDR3 loop spans 11 amino acids. Germline V gene lookup returns CDR1 SNHLY and CDR2 FYNNEI. The chain's CDR3 is CASSESETQYF. The CDR3 DNA follows: TGTGCCAGCAGTGAGTCGGAGACCCAGTACTTC.

The CDR3 DNA is TGTGCCAGCAGCCCTCCTCTTATGGGCATTAGCGGGGCCTACAATGAGCAGTTCTTC. It encodes CASSPPLMGISGAYNEQFF. The chain combines TRBV7-9 with TRBJ2-1, with 8 nucleotides matching TRBD2. The CDR3 is 19 residues long. Per the germline V gene, CDR1 is SEHNR and CDR2 is FQNEAQ (reference sequence). With 5 bases clipped from V and 2 bases from J, the junction kept 17 bases outside the gene matches.

The chain couples TRBV2 to TRBJ2-6; 7 bases match TRBD1. V shed 7 bases and J 0 bases; nucleotides not matched to a gene: 9. The CDR3 runs to 17 residues. Germline V gene sequence: CDR1 SNHLY, CDR2 FYNNEI. Here the CDR3 DNA reads TGTGCCAGCAATTTTGAACAGGGGAGCTCTGGGGCCAACGTCCTGACTTTC. Amino acids: CASNFEQGSSGANVLTF.

This chain links TRBV7-9 with TRBJ2-1; 7 positions agree with TRBD2. This CDR3 region has 19 residues. Trimming took 3 bases from V and 5 from J; bases not matched to a gene: 19. Per germline, CDR1 SEHNR and CDR2 FQNEAQ (reference sequence). The CDR3 loop is CASSFGLAGEGGGDNEQFF. The CDR3 coding sequence is TGTGCCAGCAGCTTTGGTCTTGCGGGGGAAGGCGGGGGAGACAATGAGCAGTTCTTC.

V usage is TRBV9 and J usage is TRBJ1-3; no definite D call. V was pared by 0 bases and J by 0 bases, with 7 bases between. The CDR3 extends over 15 amino acids. CDR1 is SGDLS and CDR2 is YYNGEE in the germline V gene. CDR3 sequence (DNA): TGTGCCAGCAGCGTAGACAGACACTCTGGAAACACCATATATTTT. Amino acid sequence: CASSVDRHSGNTIYF.

This chain links TRBV14 with TRBJ2-2; weak D call: TRBD2 (5 bases). V lost 0 bases and J 5 bases, leaving 7 bases between the germline ends. The CDR3 has 14 residues. The germline V gene has CDR1 SGHDN and CDR2 FVKESK. DNA of the CDR3: TGTGCCAGCAGCCAAGATCGAGGGACCGGGGAGCTGTTTTTT. Residues: CASSQDRGTGELFF.

The genes are TRBV4-1 and TRBJ1-6; maybe TRBD1 (6 bases). From germline, CDR1 is MGHRA and CDR2 YSYEKL. V was pared by 3 bases and J by 8 bases, with 14 bases between. This CDR3 spans 15 amino acids. For the CDR3, the DNA is TGCGCCAGCAGCCACAACGACAGGCGGGATTCACCCCTCCACTTT. It yields the protein CASSHNDRRDSPLHF.

In nucleotides, the CDR3 is TGTGCCAGTAGGAAAGACAGTTTTTCCTACGAGCAGTACTTC. Protein: CASRKDSFSYEQYF. This rearrangement joins TRBV19 to TRBJ2-7; D may be TRBD1 (5 bases). V was pared by 6 bases and J by 1 base, with 13 bases between. Germline V gives CDR1 LNHDA, CDR2 SQIVND (reference sequence). This CDR3 contains 14 residues.

This chain links TRBV14 with TRBJ2-2, with D uncertain. Trimming took 1 base from V and 6 from J, leaving 6 bases between them. CDR3 length: 13 amino acids. Germline V gene lookup returns CDR1 SGHDN and CDR2 FVKESK. CDR3 amino acids: CASSQVRSGELFF. The DNA for the CDR3 is TGTGCCAGCAGCCAAGTTCGTTCCGGGGAGCTGTTTTTT. Based on the CDR3 plus reference TRBV14 and TRBJ2-2, the full variable domain is EAGVTQFPSHSVIEKGQTVTLRCDPISGHDNLYWYRRVMGKEIKFLLHFVKESKQDESGMPNNRFLAERTGGTYSTLKVQPAELEDSGVYFCASSQVRSGELFFGEGSRLTVL.

This clone was found a few times. V usage is TRBV4-3 and J usage is TRBJ2-2; perhaps TRBD1 as D (5 bases). Germline CDR1 LGHNA, CDR2 YSLEER. This CDR3 contains 16 residues. V lost 0 bases, J lost 5 bases, and 13 bases lay in between. CDR3 loop: CASSQDPQGRTGELFF. CDR3 DNA: TGCGCCAGCAGCCAAGATCCCCAGGGTAGGACCGGGGAGCTGTTTTTT.

V and J are TRBV4-2 and TRBJ2-2; maybe TRBD2 (5 bases). From germline, CDR1 is LGHNA and CDR2 YNFKEQ. The CDR3 totals 16 residues. V was shortened by 1 base and J by 0 bases, with 9 bases between the two germline ends. CDR3 bases: TGTGCCAGCAGCCAAGTTACCGGGACGAACACCGGGGAGCTGTTTTTT. Encoded protein: CASSQVTGTNTGELFF.

The rearrangement joins TRBV28 to TRBJ2-1; D possibly corresponds to TRBD1 (6 bases). The CDR3 has 13 amino acids. The ends were cut back, 7 bases at V and 3 bases at J, with 10 bases in the middle. Germline V gene sequence: CDR1 MDHEN, CDR2 SYDVKM. CDR3 sequence (DNA): TGTGCCAGCAAATGGGACAACTACAATGAGCAGTTCTTC. Encoded protein: CASKWDNYNEQFF.

This chain joins TRBV7-2 and TRBJ1-2; no clear D. This CDR3 is 16 amino acids long. Between the trimmed V and J ends, which lost 5 bases and 0 bases, there was a span of 16 bases. Germline V gene data show CDR1 as SGHTA and CDR2 as FQGNSA. The CDR3 spells CASSPIRGLSNYGYTF. In DNA form, the CDR3 reads TGTGCCAGCAGCCCAATAAGAGGACTATCTAACTATGGCTACACCTTC. Full variable domain (rest looked up from reference TRBV7-2 and TRBJ1-2): GAGVSQSPSNKVTEKGKDVELRCDPISGHTALYWYRQSLGQGLEFLIYFQGNSAPDKSGLPSDRFSAERTGGSVSTLTIQRTQQEDSAVYLCASSPIRGLSNYGYTFGSGTRLTVV.

The chain joins TRBV7-3 to TRBJ1-1, with 8 bases fitting TRBD1. The ends lost 5 bases at V and 7 bases at J; junction bases unmatched: 6. CDR3 size: 13 residues. Germline V gene sequence: CDR1 SGHTA, CDR2 FQGTGA. The CDR3 region has the DNA TGTGCCAGCAGCCCGGGCGACAGGGGTGAAGCTTTCTTT. It yields the protein CASSPGDRGEAFF. The whole variable domain, filled in from reference TRBV7-3 and TRBJ1-1, reads GAGVSQTPSNKVTEKGKYVELRCDPISGHTALYWYRQSLGQGPEFLIYFQGTGAADDSGLPNDRFFAVRPEGSVSTLKIQRTERGDSAVYLCASSPGDRGEAFFGQGTRLTVV.

With respect to this clone: Germline and junction disagree at one end, which may indicate a read error. The CDR3 protein is CSSSPTLGQESSGNTIYF. CDR3 nucleotides: TGTTCCAGCAGCCCAACCCTCGGACAGGAGAGCTCTGGAAACACCATATATTTT. The rearrangement uses TRBV7-9 and TRBJ1-3, with 7 bases matching TRBD1. CDR1 and CDR2 (germline): SEHNR, FQNEAQ (reference sequence). This CDR3 spans 18 amino acids.

The J gene is TRBJ1-2, the V gene TRBV5-1, with TRBD1 as a possible D gene (5 bases). The CDR3 length is 17 residues. Germline CDR1 is SGHRS and CDR2 is YFSETQ. Trimming stripped 5 bases from V and 0 bases from J, with 20 bases between. CDR3 nucleotide sequence: TGCGCCAGCAGATACTTTCTCCACCAGGGTACTAACTATGGCTACACCTTC. Its protein is CASRYFLHQGTNYGYTF.

The rearrangement uses TRBV6-1 and TRBJ1-2; the D gene is possibly TRBD1 (5 bases). The CDR3 covers 13 residues. Germline CDR1 MNHNS, CDR2 SASEGT. Trimming cost V 5 bases and J 2 bases, with 9 bases left between them. The CDR3 spells CASSYPGNYGYTF. In nucleotides, the CDR3 is TGTGCCAGCAGTTATCCAGGGAACTATGGCTACACCTTC.

V usage is TRBV6-5 and J usage is TRBJ2-3, with 7 bases that match TRBD1. Germline CDR1 and CDR2: MNHEY and SVGAGI. The length of the CDR3 is 14 residues. V was pared by 0 bases and J by 4 bases, with 1 base of the junction left unmatched. The CDR3 reads CASSYSGQPDTQYF. CDR3 bases: TGTGCCAGCAGTTACTCGGGACAGCCAGATACGCAGTATTTT.

V usage is TRBV6-1 and J usage is TRBJ1-5; no reliable D call. Between the trimmed V and J ends, which lost 5 bases and 6 bases, there was a span of 11 bases. The CDR3 contains 13 residues. The germline CDR1 and CDR2 sequences are MNHNS and SASEGT. The CDR3 here is CASSLNRGQPQHF. CDR3 coding DNA: TGTGCCAGCAGTCTAAACCGGGGTCAGCCCCAGCATTTT.

This clone has only one observation. One end of the junction varies from germline; a read error may be responsible. Within the sample, other DNA sequences also encode this same CDR3. The chain couples TRBV29-1 to TRBJ1-1, with 8 bases matching TRBD1. Germline V lookup: CDR1 SQVTM, CDR2 ANQGSEA. CDR3 length: 13 amino acids. CDR3: CSEETGVNTEAFF. CDR3 DNA sequence: TGCAGCGAAGAGACAGGGGTGAACACTGAGGCTTTCTTT.

This chain connects TRBV5-1 to TRBJ1-1; 7 bases line up with TRBD1. V shed 6 bases, J shed 5 bases, and the junction held 19 bases outside the gene matches. Germline V CDR1 and CDR2: SGHRS, YFSETQ. This CDR3 spans 17 amino acids. The CDR3, as DNA: TGCGCCAGCACCCCGAGAGGGACAGCCGTAGGGGGGACTGAAGCTTTCTTT. Translated: CASTPRGTAVGGTEAFF.

This chain joins TRBV4-2 and TRBJ2-2; 12 nucleotides agree with TRBD2. Germline values: CDR1 LGHNA, CDR2 YNFKEQ. This CDR3 spans 17 amino acids. V shed 5 bases and J 4 bases; nucleotides not matched to a gene: 8. CDR3 region: CASSVGLAGGPTGELFF. Written as DNA, the CDR3 is TGTGCCAGCAGCGTCGGCCTAGCGGGGGGGCCCACCGGGGAGCTGTTTTTT.

This chain uses TRBV28 with TRBJ2-5, with 10 bases lining up with TRBD2. This CDR3 spans 15 amino acids. With 6 bases clipped from V and 11 bases from J, the junction kept 15 bases outside the gene matches. Germline V lookup: CDR1 MDHEN, CDR2 SYDVKM. CDR3 residues: CASRLVASGSREQYF. The CDR3 region has the DNA TGTGCCAGCAGACTCGTGGCTAGCGGGAGTCGTGAGCAGTACTTC.